The 20 T cell receptor beta chains listed next were all sequenced from one sample in a study of T cells in Graves' hyperthyroidism and ophthalmopathy. Amplification yielded TCR beta CDR3 regions, with RNA transcripts as the source. In the first-round RT-PCR of the TCR CDR3, the HTBI primer set was used. TCRdb ran MiXCR on the multiplex PCR reads and lists one entry per CDR3 protein. The sample contains over 450,000 distinct CDR3 sequences, roughly 14% of which appear only once. The specimen was blood. These receptors originate from a woman under 30 with Graves' hyperthyroidism.

This clonotype turned up a few times. V usage is TRBV7-9 and J usage is TRBJ1-5, with D unresolved. V lost 1 base, J lost 7 bases, and 17 bases lay in between. CDR3 length equals 16 residues. CDR1 is SEHNR and CDR2 is FQNEAQ in the germline V gene (reference sequence). CDR3 DNA: TGTGCCAGCAGCTTAGGCTATATGGGTGAGGGACAGCCCCAGCATTTT. It is translated as CASSLGYMGEGQPQHF.

For the CDR3, the DNA is TGTGCCAGTAAGGAGCAAGGAAGCACAGATACGCAGTATTTT. Its protein product is CASKEQGSTDTQYF. The genes are TRBV19 and TRBJ2-3, with D unclear. Germline values: CDR1 LNHDA, CDR2 SQIVND (reference sequence). The CDR3 has 14 residues. Trimming cost V 7 bases and J 0 bases, with 11 bases left between them.

In its sample, this clonotype was seen a few times. This sequence may be a read error, since a much larger clone differs from it by one base. This chain uses TRBV27 with TRBJ2-7; 8 bases match TRBD1. Trimming took 4 bases from V and 7 from J; bases not matched to a gene: 12. Germline V gene lookup returns CDR1 MNHEY and CDR2 SMNVEV (reference sequence). This CDR3 is 15 amino acids long. Here the CDR3 DNA reads TGTGCCAGCAGTTCCTGGGACAGGAGCTACAATGAGCAGTACTTC. It yields the protein CASSSWDRSYNEQYF.

This clonotype turned up a few times. The DNA of the CDR3 is TGTGCCAGCAGCTCGGCTGACAGGCAATTATGGGCTTTCTTT. Protein sequence: CASSSADRQLWAFF. The chain recombines TRBV11-2 with TRBJ1-1, with TRBD1 as a possible D gene (6 bases). Per the germline V gene, CDR1 is SGHAT and CDR2 is FQNNGV. Deletions cut 4 bases from V and 11 bases from J, with 20 bases between. This CDR3 contains 14 residues.

The rearrangement links TRBV4-1 to TRBJ2-1, with 9 bases lining up with TRBD2. Trimming at V came to 2 bases and at J to 0 bases, leaving 8 bases not matched to a gene. The CDR3 spans 18 residues. CDR1 and CDR2 (germline): MGHRA, YSYEKL. The CDR3 region has the DNA TGCGCCAGCAGCCAAAGGGCTAGCGGGACCCTCTCCTACAATGAGCAGTTCTTC. It codes for CASSQRASGTLSYNEQFF.

The CDR3 DNA sequence: TGTGCCAGCAGCTTAGGCCAGAGAATATCCGAGCAGTACGTC. It translates to CASSLGQRISEQYV. This chain joins TRBV13 and TRBJ2-7, with no clear D. V lost 0 bases, J lost 6 bases, and 12 bases lay in between. In germline, CDR1 is PRHDT, CDR2 FYEKMQ (reference sequence). The CDR3 is made up of 14 amino acids.

This clonotype was found a few times. V and J are TRBV3-1 and TRBJ2-6; 10 bases match TRBD2. Germline CDR1 LGHDT, CDR2 YNNKEL (reference sequence). Trimming took 3 bases from V and 4 from J; bases not matched to a gene: 12. The CDR3 runs to 19 residues. The CDR3 here is CASSQAVPGLARGANVLTF. For the CDR3, the DNA is TGTGCCAGCAGCCAGGCCGTCCCGGGACTAGCGAGGGGGGCCAACGTCCTGACTTTC.

The gene calls are TRBV12-5 and TRBJ2-2; D remains ambiguous. V was pared by 0 bases and J by 1 base, with 9 bases between. Germline values: CDR1 LGHNT, CDR2 FRNRAP. The CDR3 has 16 residues. CDR3 sequence: CASGLVLIENTGELFF. CDR3 coding DNA: TGTGCTAGTGGTTTGGTTTTAATTGAGAACACCGGGGAGCTGTTTTTT.

The rearrangement links TRBV28 to TRBJ2-2, with 9 bases fitting TRBD2. The germline V gene encodes CDR1 MDHEN and CDR2 SYDVKM. V was pared by 10 bases and J by 6 bases, with 18 bases of the junction left unmatched. The CDR3 runs to 17 residues. CDR3 residues: CAIIQTPGLAGAGELFF. The CDR3 nucleotides are TGTGCCATCATCCAGACACCGGGACTAGCAGGGGCCGGGGAGCTGTTTTTT.

This clonotype occurred a few times. The chain joins TRBV18 to TRBJ2-1, with TRBD2 identical over 14 bases. CDR3 size: 16 residues. CDR1 is KGHSH, CDR2 LQKENI, per germline. V shed 3 bases and J 8 bases; nucleotides not matched to a gene: 6. The CDR3 region is CASSPRLAGGWDEQFF. The CDR3 nucleotides are TGTGCCAGCTCACCCCGACTAGCGGGAGGGTGGGATGAGCAGTTCTTC.

This clonotype was seen repeatedly, ten times or more. This sequence joins TRBV12-3 or TRBV12-4 and TRBJ2-7; no firm D call. V was trimmed by 4 bases and J by 2 bases, leaving 9 bases between them. The CDR3 is 13 residues long. The CDR3 region has the DNA TGTGCCAGCAGTTCGGGCCAAACCTACGAGCAGTACGTC. Translation gives CASSSGQTYEQYV.

This clonotype was seen many times. The chain is built from TRBV27 and TRBJ1-2, with 7 bases aligning to TRBD1. Germline V gene lookup returns CDR1 MNHEY and CDR2 SMNVEV (reference sequence). The CDR3 length is 13 residues. With V trimmed by 3 bases and J by 8 bases, 6 bases remained unmatched. Here the CDR3 DNA reads TGTGCCAGCAGTTTGAGGCAGGGGGACGGCTACACCTTC. Protein sequence: CASSLRQGDGYTF.

This clonotype was seen repeatedly, ten times or more. The chain carries TRBV3-1 and TRBJ2-5; TRBD1 might be the D (5 bases). Per the germline V gene, CDR1 is LGHDT and CDR2 is YNNKEL (reference sequence). V shed 1 base and J shed 5 bases, with 11 bases lying between them. The CDR3 consists of 14 residues. The CDR3 nucleotides read TGTGCCAGCAGCCAAGGCCCATCAGGGGAGACCCAGTACTTC. It translates to CASSQGPSGETQYF.

This clonotype was found a few times. The rearrangement uses TRBV2 and TRBJ1-2, with TRBD1 as a possible D gene (5 bases). CDR1 and CDR2 from the germline V gene are SNHLY and FYNNEI. V dropped 0 bases and J dropped 2 bases, with 10 bases sitting between them. This CDR3 has 15 residues. The CDR3 region has the DNA TGTGCCAGCAGTGAAGCTAGGACAAAAAACTATGGCTACACCTTC. It encodes CASSEARTKNYGYTF.

Many counts were recorded for this clonotype. This rearrangement joins TRBV2 to TRBJ2-1; 11 bases agree with TRBD2. The CDR3 spans 15 residues. V lost 7 bases and J lost 4; bases outside the gene matches: 6. Germline V lookup: CDR1 SNHLY, CDR2 FYNNEI. The DNA for the CDR3 is TGTGCCAGCACCACGGGACTAGCGGCTTACAATGAGCAGTTCTTC. It codes for CASTTGLAAYNEQFF.

The table lists this clonotype with many counts. V usage is TRBV5-1 and J usage is TRBJ2-7, with TRBD1 as a possible D gene (5 bases). The CDR3 runs 16 residues. V lost 0 bases to trimming and J lost 6 bases, with 19 bases between them. Germline V gene data show CDR1 as SGHRS and CDR2 as YFSETQ. The chain's CDR3 is CASSLAETARTSEQYF. In DNA, the CDR3 is TGCGCCAGCAGCTTGGCCGAGACAGCGAGGACGAGCGAGCAGTACTTC.

At least ten counts were recorded for this clonotype. This chain links TRBV11-3 with TRBJ1-1, with D hard to call. Germline CDR1 reads SGHNT; CDR2 reads YENEEA. The CDR3 totals 14 residues. V gave up 4 bases and J gave up 1 base, with 10 bases separating them. CDR3 DNA sequence: TGTGCCAGCAGCTCGGCCGGGAGGAACACTGAAGCTTTCTTT. Amino acid sequence: CASSSAGRNTEAFF. The variable domain in full, completed from reference TRBV11-3 and TRBJ1-1, reads EAGVVQSPRYKIIEKKQPVAFWCNPISGHNTLYWYLQNLGQGPELLIRYENEEAVDDSQLPKDRFSAERLKGVDSTLKIQPAELGDSAVYLCASSSAGRNTEAFFGQGTRLTVV.

J is TRBJ1-5 and V is TRBV20-1; D is undetermined. Trimming took 5 bases from V and 3 from J, leaving 17 bases between them. The CDR3 is made up of 15 amino acids. Germline CDR1 DFQATT, CDR2 SNEGSKA (reference sequence). The CDR3 region has the DNA TGCAGTGCTTGGGCAGGCGACGGTGACAATCAGCCCCAGCATTTT. Its protein product is CSAWAGDGDNQPQHF.

This clonotype appeared many times. This chain connects TRBV11-2 to TRBJ2-2, with D possibly being TRBD2 (5 bases). V lost 5 bases to trimming and J lost 0 bases, with 16 bases between them. This CDR3 is 17 amino acids long. Per germline, CDR1 SGHAT and CDR2 FQNNGV. CDR3 amino acids: CASSPGGWEPNTGELFF. The CDR3 DNA sequence: TGTGCCAGCAGCCCCGGAGGATGGGAGCCGAACACCGGGGAGCTGTTTTTT.

The gene calls are TRBV6-2 or TRBV6-3 and TRBJ2-1, with a tentative D call TRBD2 (7 bases). Germline CDR1 reads MNHEY; CDR2 reads SVGEGT. The CDR3 spans 15 residues. V lost 0 bases and J 7 bases, leaving 13 bases between the germline ends. The CDR3 loop is CASSYSGGGLNEQFF. Here the CDR3 DNA reads TGTGCCAGCAGTTACTCGGGGGGGGGGCTAAATGAGCAGTTCTTC.